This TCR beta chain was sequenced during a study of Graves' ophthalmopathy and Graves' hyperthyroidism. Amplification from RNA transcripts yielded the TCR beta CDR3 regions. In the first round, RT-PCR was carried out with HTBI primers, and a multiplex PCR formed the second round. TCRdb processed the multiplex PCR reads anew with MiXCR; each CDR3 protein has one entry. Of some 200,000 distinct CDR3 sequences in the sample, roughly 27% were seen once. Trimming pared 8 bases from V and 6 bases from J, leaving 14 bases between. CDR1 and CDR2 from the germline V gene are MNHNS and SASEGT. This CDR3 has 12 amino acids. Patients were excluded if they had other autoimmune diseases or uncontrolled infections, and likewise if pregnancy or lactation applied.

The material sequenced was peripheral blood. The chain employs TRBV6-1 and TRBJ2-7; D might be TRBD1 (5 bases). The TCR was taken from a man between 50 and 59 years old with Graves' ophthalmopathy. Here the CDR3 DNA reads TGTGCCAGCTCTCCAGGGTTCCGCGAGCAGTACTTC. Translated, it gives CASSPGFREQYF.